These 27 T cell receptor beta chains came from one sample sequenced in a study of T cell responses to AZD1222 COVID-19 vaccine (dated by TCRdb to the early 2020s). The time point label, read with the paper, signifies: baseline before first vaccination. The receptor library was made with the immunoSEQ multiplex PCR assay. What TCRdb holds here is the immuneACCESS table cut down to in-frame rearrangements. Part of the clones is not present; checked against another copy, under half of the missing clones reflect an unresolved V gene, and the others are unexplained. This sample gives roughly 100,000 clones in total; approximately 88% of them show up just once. In total, the top ten clones hold 2% to 3% of the sample. The sequencing here drew on peripheral blood, taken on day 0 of AZD1222 vaccination. The receptors originated from an adult in good health.

The chain links TRBV2 to TRBJ1-1; perhaps TRBD1 as D (5 bases). CDR1 and CDR2 from the germline V gene are SNHLY and FYNNEI. With 8 bases removed from V and 8 bases from J, the gap between germline ends came to 9 bases. The CDR3 consists of 10 residues. The CDR3 nucleotides are TGTGCCAGCCGGGACGGCGAAGCTTTCTTT. Amino acid sequence: CASRDGEAFF.

This clone was recorded only once. CDR3 protein: CASSVGGAYTGELFF. Written as DNA, the CDR3 is TGTGCCAGCAGCGTAGGGGGGGCCTACACCGGGGAGCTGTTTTTT. V usage is TRBV9 and J usage is TRBJ2-2, with D tentatively TRBD1 or TRBD2 (6 bases each). This CDR3 comprises 15 residues. Germline CDR1 SGDLS, CDR2 YYNGEE. The V gene lost 0 bases and the J gene lost 3 bases, with 9 bases spanning the gap.

This chain links TRBV7-2 with TRBJ2-1; TRBD1 agrees at 8 bases. Germline V lookup: CDR1 SGHTA, CDR2 FQGNSA. This CDR3 is built from 15 residues. With 5 bases clipped from V and 6 bases from J, the junction kept 9 bases outside the gene matches. DNA for the CDR3: TGTGCCAGCAGCCCCGCCGGGACAGGACCCAATGAGCAGTTCTTC. Its protein product is CASSPAGTGPNEQFF.

The chain uses TRBV11-2 and TRBJ2-1, with D tentatively TRBD1 or TRBD2 (5 bases each). This CDR3 has 15 residues. V was trimmed by 7 bases and J by 9 bases, leaving 22 bases between them. Germline V lookup: CDR1 SGHAT, CDR2 FQNNGV. The CDR3 is CASTLQAPGAIEQFF. Here the CDR3 DNA reads TGTGCCAGCACCCTTCAGGCTCCCGGGGCTATTGAGCAGTTCTTC.

The chain joins TRBV11-3 to TRBJ2-5; D is undetermined. CDR1 SGHNT and CDR2 YENEEA come from the germline V gene. Trimming stripped 4 bases from V and 6 bases from J, with 12 bases between. There are 13 residues in the CDR3. The CDR3 protein is CASSSNRVKTQYF. The CDR3 DNA reads as TGTGCCAGCAGCTCCAACCGGGTAAAGACCCAGTACTTC.

This clone was counted a single time. Within the sample, other DNA sequences also encode this same CDR3. The chain carries TRBV5-1 and TRBJ1-4; 8 bases match TRBD1. V was pared by 0 bases and J by 8 bases, with 6 bases of the junction left unmatched. The CDR3 extends over 15 amino acids. Germline CDR1 and CDR2: SGHRS and YFSETQ. The CDR3 DNA is TGCGCCAGCAGCTTGGGCGGACAGGGTAGGGAAAAACTGTTTTTT. Protein: CASSLGGQGREKLFF.

The CDR3 DNA is TGTGCCAGCAGAGTACGACTTATGAACACTGAAGCTTTCTTT. It is translated as CASRVRLMNTEAFF. This chain connects TRBV5-8 to TRBJ1-1; D remains unclear. This CDR3 region has 14 residues. Germline CDR1 and CDR2: SGHTS and YDEGEE. V was shortened by 5 bases and J by 0 bases, with 11 bases between the two germline ends.

The chain combines TRBV3-1 (or the pseudogene TRBV3-2) with TRBJ2-7; TRBD2 matches at 9 bases. V shed 2 bases, J shed 8 bases, and the junction held 7 bases outside the gene matches. The length of the CDR3 is 14 residues. The V gene's germline CDR1 is LGHDT and CDR2 YNNKEL (reference sequence). As DNA, the CDR3 is TGTGCCAGCAGCCAAAGGCGGGAGGGCCTAAAGCAGTACTTC. Its translation: CASSQRREGLKQYF.

The chain is built from TRBV30 and TRBJ2-5; D is tentatively TRBD1 or TRBD2 (5 bases each). CDR1 is GTSNPN and CDR2 is SVGIG in the germline V gene (reference sequence). The CDR3 is made up of 15 amino acids. Deletions cut 4 bases from V and 4 bases from J, with 19 bases between. The CDR3 loop is CAWNKIPGRRETQYF. The CDR3 region has the DNA TGTGCCTGGAACAAAATCCCGGGACGTCGAGAGACCCAGTACTTC.

This clone was detected once. The chain couples TRBV18 to TRBJ1-6; D not certain. Germline CDR1 reads KGHSH; CDR2 reads LQKENI. The V end lost 2 bases, the J end lost 5 bases, and 10 bases lay between the germline ends. This CDR3 is built from 15 residues. CDR3 residues: CASSPSPRNNSPLHF. CDR3 bases: TGTGCCAGCTCACCAAGCCCCAGAAATAATTCACCCCTCCACTTT.

The V and J genes are TRBV28 and TRBJ2-7; a weak D match, TRBD2 (6 bases). Germline V lookup: CDR1 MDHEN, CDR2 SYDVKM. There are 15 residues in the CDR3. V lost 6 bases to trimming and J lost 0 bases, with 15 bases between them. CDR3 sequence reads: CASSHRGRSSYEQYF. CDR3 nucleotide sequence: TGTGCCAGCAGCCACCGTGGGAGGAGCTCCTACGAGCAGTACTTC.

The chain recombines TRBV20-1 with TRBJ2-7; the D gene is possibly TRBD2 (6 bases). The CDR3 has 14 amino acids. Per germline, CDR1 DFQATT and CDR2 SNEGSKA (reference sequence). V was clipped by 3 bases and J by 7 bases, with 19 bases between them. CDR3 DNA sequence: TGCAGTGCTAGTTATACGGGGGTGAGGCGGGAGCAGTACTTC. Amino acids: CSASYTGVRREQYF.

The CDR3 region has the DNA TGTGCCAGTAGTGACGGACTAGCGGGCACAGATACGCAGTATTTT. Its protein is CASSDGLAGTDTQYF. The chain combines TRBV19 with TRBJ2-3; 10 bases are shared with TRBD2. The ends lost 5 bases at V and 1 base at J; junction bases unmatched: 3. The length of the CDR3 is 15 residues. Germline CDR1 LNHDA, CDR2 SQIVND (reference sequence).

The chain uses TRBV7-9 and TRBJ1-2; 9 bases map to TRBD1. V lost 4 bases and J lost 4; bases outside the gene matches: 4. Germline V gives CDR1 SEHNR, CDR2 FQNEAQ (reference sequence). The CDR3 sequence is 14 residues long. The CDR3 loop is CASSWDRDFYGYTF. The CDR3 nucleotides are TGTGCCAGCAGCTGGGACAGGGATTTCTATGGCTACACCTTC.

V usage is TRBV27 and J usage is TRBJ2-7, with 7 bases lining up with TRBD1. Losses at the gene ends were 6 bases for V and 1 base for J; bases not matched to a gene: 0. Germline assignment: CDR1 MNHEY and CDR2 SMNVEV (reference sequence). The CDR3 contains 12 residues. CDR3 coding DNA: TGTGCCAGCAGGGGACAGTCCTACGAGCAGTACTTC. Protein: CASRGQSYEQYF.

CDR3 protein: CSASDGTEAFF. The CDR3 DNA reads as TGCAGTGCTTCCGACGGCACTGAAGCTTTCTTT. The genes are TRBV20-1 and TRBJ1-1; no definite D call. CDR1 DFQATT and CDR2 SNEGSKA come from the germline V gene (reference sequence). The CDR3 covers 11 residues. V dropped 5 bases and J dropped 4 bases, with 8 bases sitting between them.

This chain uses TRBV10-3 with TRBJ1-2; TRBD1 matches at 9 bases. CDR3 length: 16 amino acids. Germline assignment: CDR1 ENHRY and CDR2 SYGVKD. Losses at the gene ends were 10 bases for V and 2 bases for J; bases not matched to a gene: 14. CDR3 loop: CATSGQGALTNYGYTF. DNA for the CDR3: TGTGCCACCTCGGGACAGGGCGCACTCACGAACTATGGCTACACCTTC.

The DNA for the CDR3 is TGTGCCAGCAGTTATGCAGCCGGGACCGTAATGTTCTTC. This codes for CASSYAAGTVMFF. The rearrangement links TRBV12-3 or TRBV12-4 to TRBJ2-1; D possibly matches TRBD1 or TRBD2 (5 bases each). The CDR3 has 13 residues. The germline V and J ends were trimmed by 4 bases and 15 bases, with 19 bases remaining between them.

The rearrangement uses TRBV5-1 and TRBJ2-7, with TRBD1 matching 7 bases. There are 14 residues in the CDR3. J gave up 2 bases and V 4 bases, and 6 bases lay outside the gene matches. CDR1 is SGHRS and CDR2 is YFSETQ in the germline V gene. The DNA of the CDR3 is TGCGCCAGCAGCATTAGGGGACAGCCCTACGAGCAGTACTTC. Encoded protein: CASSIRGQPYEQYF.

This chain links TRBV7-2 with TRBJ2-3; 8 nucleotides line up with TRBD1. The CDR3 has 14 amino acids. V trimming: 0 bases; J trimming: 5 bases; junction bases outside the gene matches: 1. Germline loops: CDR1 SGHTA, CDR2 FQGNSA. CDR3 DNA: TGTGCCAGCAGCTTAGCACAGGGGGTAGATACGCAGTATTTT. Translating gives CASSLAQGVDTQYF.

The gene calls are TRBV6-5 and TRBJ2-1, with TRBD1 matching over 12 bases. CDR3 size: 14 residues. V lost 6 bases and J lost 8; bases outside the gene matches: 5. Per germline, CDR1 MNHEY and CDR2 SVGAGI. CDR3 region: CASRPGQGAYEQFF. The CDR3 bases are TGTGCCAGCAGACCGGGACAGGGGGCCTATGAGCAGTTCTTC.

The rearrangement links TRBV7-9 to TRBJ2-7, with 9 nucleotides matching TRBD2. Germline V gene lookup returns CDR1 SEHNR and CDR2 FQNEAQ (reference sequence). Unmatched junction bases numbered 6, after V lost 4 bases and J lost 2 bases. The CDR3 runs to 15 residues. The CDR3 region is CASSSPRGGAYEQYF. CDR3 DNA: TGTGCCAGCAGCTCCCCGCGGGGGGGCGCCTACGAGCAGTACTTC.

This sequence joins TRBV2 and TRBJ2-7; maybe TRBD2 (6 bases). The V end lost 6 bases, the J end lost 3 bases, and 27 bases lay between the germline ends. Germline assignment: CDR1 SNHLY and CDR2 FYNNEI. The CDR3 spans 18 residues. CDR3 amino acids: CASSISSLLRDPNYEQYF. Here the CDR3 DNA reads TGTGCCAGCAGCATCTCGTCTCTTTTGCGGGACCCCAACTACGAGCAGTACTTC.

The chain employs TRBV4-2 and TRBJ1-1; D is unresolved. The V end was cut by 1 base, the J end by 0 bases, with 12 bases between. CDR3 length equals 16 residues. Germline values: CDR1 LGHNA, CDR2 YNFKEQ. The CDR3 region is CASSQVSPGMNTEAFF. The CDR3 nucleotides are TGTGCCAGCAGCCAAGTGTCGCCAGGAATGAACACTGAAGCTTTCTTT.

This chain uses TRBV5-1 with TRBJ2-3; 7 bases are shared with TRBD2. Trimming cost V 2 bases and J 4 bases; bases outside gene matches: 10. CDR3 length: 16 residues. Germline-derived CDR1 and CDR2 are SGHRS and YFSETQ. CDR3 protein: CASSLTGGSLADTQYF. The CDR3 DNA is TGCGCCAGCAGCTTAACGGGCGGGAGTCTAGCAGATACGCAGTATTTT.

This clone was picked up a small number of times. The V call is TRBV2, the J call TRBJ2-2; 7 bases are shared with TRBD1. Trimming cost V 7 bases and J 3 bases; bases outside gene matches: 14. CDR3 length: 17 residues. Germline-derived CDR1 and CDR2 are SNHLY and FYNNEI. CDR3 residues: CASMLGPRDSYTGELFF. The DNA for the CDR3 is TGTGCCAGCATGCTGGGACCCCGGGACAGCTACACCGGGGAGCTGTTTTTT.

The chain recombines TRBV20-1 with TRBJ1-1; D gene uncertain. Germline assignment: CDR1 DFQATT and CDR2 SNEGSKA (reference sequence). This CDR3 contains 11 residues. The DNA of the CDR3 is TGCAGCCTAAACCAGAACACTGAAGCTTTCTTT. This gives the protein CSLNQNTEAFF.